Below are 27 T cell receptor beta chains sequenced from a single sample in a study of T cell repertoires in cytomegalovirus infection. No antigen has been assigned to these receptors. In TCRdb, the reads were re-called with MiXCR into one record per CDR3 protein. The table lists 750,000 to 900,000 distinct CDR3 sequences, about 27% of them singletons, with about 12% in the top ten. The input for sequencing was cultured CD8+ T cells from PBMCs, taken from culture after CMV antigen stimulation. The receptors originated from a human donor in good health (CMV status not recorded). Some clones in this sample may be carry-over from other donors' samples.

The chain has TRBV5-1 and TRBJ2-2, with D possibly called TRBD1 or TRBD2 (5 bases each). Germline-derived CDR1 and CDR2 are SGHRS and YFSETQ. This CDR3 contains 16 residues. V was pared by 4 bases and J by 8 bases, with 21 bases between. CDR3: CASSPSPGPLIGELFF. In DNA form, the CDR3 reads TGCGCCAGCAGCCCAAGCCCGGGGCCCTTGATTGGGGAGCTGTTTTTT.

A few counts support this clonotype. The CDR3 DNA is TGTGCCAGCAGCCCCGGACAGGGGGTATACGTC. This gives the protein CASSPGQGVYV. This chain links TRBV7-9 with TRBJ2-7, with 10 bases matching TRBD1. The CDR3 has 11 amino acids. The J segment lost 13 bases and the V segment lost 5 bases, leaving 5 bases of the junction unmatched. The V gene's germline CDR1 is SEHNR and CDR2 FQNEAQ (reference sequence).

This clonotype was found a few times. The genes are TRBV7-9 and TRBJ2-4, with TRBD2 matching 14 bases. Losses at the gene ends were 5 bases for V and 8 bases for J; bases not matched to a gene: 11. CDR3 size: 17 residues. Germline V gene data show CDR1 as SEHNR and CDR2 as FQNEAQ (reference sequence). Here the CDR3 DNA reads TGTGCCAGCAGCCCGACTAGCGGGGGGGCCGAGGGACACATTCAGTACTTC. Translated, it gives CASSPTSGGAEGHIQYF.

This clonotype was observed a handful of times. The chain links TRBV12-3 or TRBV12-4 to TRBJ2-5; the D gene is possibly TRBD2 (7 bases). The CDR3 has 16 residues. V lost 6 bases and J lost 5, with 22 bases in between. The CDR3 spells CASRFLGGGNAETQYF. CDR3 DNA sequence: TGTGCCAGCAGATTCCTTGGCGGGGGCAACGCGGAGACCCAGTACTTC.

This clonotype was picked up a small number of times. This clone may be a read error of a much larger clone one base away. The chain links TRBV27 to TRBJ1-5; D is unresolved. The CDR3 loop spans 13 amino acids. Per germline, CDR1 MNHEY and CDR2 SMNVEV (reference sequence). The CDR3 sequence is CASILISNQPQHF. DNA of the CDR3: TGTGCCAGCATTTTAATTAGCAATCAGCCCCAGCATTTT.

This clonotype was recorded a few times. This sequence joins TRBV10-3 and TRBJ1-2; no clear D gene. Germline V gene data show CDR1 as ENHRY and CDR2 as SYGVKD. There are 11 residues in the CDR3. The V and J ends lost 7 bases and 4 bases respectively, with 7 bases between them. The CDR3 DNA is TGTGCCATCAAAAGATCCTATGGCTACACCTTC. Translated: CAIKRSYGYTF.

At least ten counts were recorded for this clonotype. The chain recombines TRBV7-2 with TRBJ2-2, with D perhaps matching TRBD1 (5 bases). The V and J ends lost 11 bases and 7 bases respectively, with 11 bases between them. The CDR3 is 11 residues long. CDR1 and CDR2 from the germline V gene are SGHTA and FQGNSA. CDR3: CASLQGGELFF. The CDR3 DNA is TGTGCCTCACTTCAGGGCGGGGAGCTGTTTTTT.

V and J are TRBV6-2 or TRBV6-3 and TRBJ1-5; 7 nucleotides agree with TRBD1. This CDR3 region has 14 residues. Trimming removed 7 bases from V and 2 bases from J; junction bases left unmatched: 5. The germline gives CDR1 MNHEY, CDR2 SVGEGT. CDR3 in amino acids: CASKEDRRNQPQHF. The CDR3 nucleotides read TGTGCCAGCAAGGAGGACAGGCGCAATCAGCCCCAGCATTTT.

This clonotype has just a few counts. The V call is TRBV5-1, the J call TRBJ1-1; 8 nucleotides agree with TRBD1. Trimming at V came to 5 bases and at J to 4 bases, leaving 16 bases not matched to a gene. The CDR3 is made up of 17 amino acids. Germline loops: CDR1 SGHRS, CDR2 YFSETQ. The CDR3 nucleotides are TGCGCCAGCAGGATCTGGCAGGGGGCGAGTAGGGGCACTGAAGCTTTCTTT. Translation: CASRIWQGASRGTEAFF.

CDR3 bases: TGTGCCAGCAGTGTTACAGTAGCCTACGAGCAGTACTTC. Encoded protein: CASSVTVAYEQYF. The rearrangement links TRBV6-8 to TRBJ2-7; D remains ambiguous. Trimming left V 5 bases short and J 2 bases short, with 10 bases between. Per germline, CDR1 MNHGY and CDR2 SAAAGT. The length of the CDR3 is 13 residues.

A few counts support this clonotype. The chain joins TRBV9 to TRBJ2-3, with 8 bases lining up with TRBD1. CDR1 is SGDLS and CDR2 is YYNGEE in the germline V gene. V lost 3 bases, J lost 5 bases, and 5 bases stayed unmatched. This CDR3 comprises 14 residues. CDR3 amino acids: CASSEDRVQDTQYF. The CDR3 DNA reads as TGTGCCAGCAGCGAGGACAGGGTACAAGATACGCAGTATTTT. The complete variable domain, with remaining parts taken from reference TRBV9 and TRBJ2-3, reads DSGVTQTPKHLITATGQRVTLRCSPRSGDLSVYWYQQSLDQGLQFLIQYYNGEERAKGNILERFSAQQFPDLHSELNLSSLELGDSALYFCASSEDRVQDTQYFGPGTRLTVL.

This clonotype showed up just a few times. CDR3 region: CASSQDEGELNEQFF. The CDR3 DNA follows: TGCGCCAGCAGCCAAGATGAGGGGGAACTCAATGAGCAGTTCTTC. This chain links TRBV4-1 with TRBJ2-1, with D possibly TRBD1 on 6 matching bases. The germline CDR1 and CDR2 sequences are MGHRA and YSYEKL. The V end lost 0 bases, the J end lost 6 bases, and 12 bases lay between the germline ends. CDR3 size: 15 residues.

V is TRBV2 and J is TRBJ2-7; TRBD1 might be the D (5 bases). Germline-derived CDR1 and CDR2 are SNHLY and FYNNEI. Deletions cut 7 bases from V and 5 bases from J, with 6 bases between. The CDR3 is made up of 10 amino acids. Here the CDR3 DNA reads TGTGCCAGCAAGGGGAACGAGCAGTACGTC. Amino acids: CASKGNEQYV.

The table lists this clonotype with a few counts. The chain recombines TRBV19 with TRBJ2-3; possibly TRBD2 for D (5 bases). Deletions cut 5 bases from V and 0 bases from J, with 15 bases between. The CDR3 extends over 16 amino acids. Germline V gene sequence: CDR1 LNHDA, CDR2 SQIVND (reference sequence). The CDR3 loop is CASSLLTMASTDTQYF. The CDR3 DNA is TGTGCCAGTAGTCTTTTGACTATGGCTAGCACAGATACGCAGTATTTT.

The rearrangement joins TRBV2 to TRBJ2-1; the match to TRBD2 covers 9 bases. V was clipped by 3 bases and J by 4 bases; unmatched bases: 4. The germline CDR1 and CDR2 sequences are SNHLY and FYNNEI. This CDR3 comprises 15 residues. CDR3: CASSDRSGGYNEQFF. The CDR3 nucleotides read TGTGCCAGCAGTGATCGTAGCGGGGGTTACAATGAGCAGTTCTTC. Using reference TRBV2 and TRBJ2-1 for the parts outside the CDR3, the full variable domain is EPEVTQTPSHQVTQMGQEVILRCVPISNHLYFYWYRQILGQKVEFLVSFYNNEISEKSEIFDDQFSVERPDGSNFTLKIRSTKLEDSAMYFCASSDRSGGYNEQFFGPGTRLTVL.

V and J are TRBV18 and TRBJ1-2; 8 bases map to TRBD1. The CDR3 totals 14 residues. Trimming at V came to 3 bases and at J to 7 bases, leaving 7 bases not matched to a gene. The germline V gene encodes CDR1 KGHSH and CDR2 LQKENI. CDR3 nucleotide sequence: TGTGCCAGCTCACCCCTGGACAGGGACGCTGGCTACACCTTC. Translation: CASSPLDRDAGYTF.

This clonotype showed up just a few times. The V call is TRBV7-6, the J call TRBJ1-1; D may be TRBD1 (5 bases). This CDR3 is built from 16 residues. V was shortened by 5 bases and J by 2 bases, with 18 bases between the two germline ends. The germline V gene has CDR1 SGHVS and CDR2 FNYEAQ. DNA of the CDR3: TGTGCCAGCAGCCCAGCGGGGGGAATGGGAAACACTGAAGCTTTCTTT. This encodes CASSPAGGMGNTEAFF.

This clonotype was observed a few times. This chain links TRBV15 with TRBJ1-1, with a weak D call TRBD1 (5 bases). This CDR3 region has 15 residues. CDR1 and CDR2 from the germline V gene are LNHNV and YYDKDF (reference sequence). Trimming pared 5 bases from V and 0 bases from J, leaving 13 bases between. CDR3 residues: CATSFPGTVNTEAFF. The CDR3 DNA reads TGTGCCACCAGCTTTCCCGGGACGGTGAACACTGAAGCTTTCTTT.

The chain combines TRBV20-1 with TRBJ1-6; 7 bases line up with TRBD1. Germline V gives CDR1 DFQATT, CDR2 SNEGSKA (reference sequence). Trimming removed 5 bases from V and 0 bases from J; junction bases left unmatched: 7. The CDR3 is made up of 16 amino acids. Here the CDR3 reads CSAPDRRGSYNSPLHF. The CDR3 bases are TGCAGTGCTCCGGACAGGAGGGGCTCCTATAATTCACCCCTCCACTTT.

This clonotype was picked up many times. V and J are TRBV7-8 and TRBJ2-3; TRBD2 matches at 11 bases. CDR1 is SGHVS, CDR2 FQNEAQ, per germline. The CDR3 extends over 16 amino acids. J lost 4 bases, V lost 4 bases, and 7 bases had no gene match. This chain's CDR3 is CASSSLAGGDSDTQYF. In DNA form, the CDR3 reads TGTGCCAGCAGCTCCCTAGCGGGGGGTGATTCAGATACGCAGTATTTT.

The V gene is TRBV7-6, the J gene TRBJ1-6; D gene uncertain. The CDR3 covers 13 residues. Germline V gene sequence: CDR1 SGHVS, CDR2 FNYEAQ. The V gene lost 5 bases and the J gene lost 10 bases, with 12 bases spanning the gap. Here the CDR3 DNA reads TGTGCCAGCAGCCGGGCCGGGTACTCACCCCTCCACTTT. Amino acids: CASSRAGYSPLHF.

The chain employs TRBV6-2 or TRBV6-3 and TRBJ1-2, with TRBD1 matching over 8 bases. The CDR3 has 14 residues. Looked up from germline, CDR1 is MNHEY and CDR2 is SVGEGT. The trim removed 2 bases at V and 6 bases at J, leaving 5 bases unmatched. The DNA for the CDR3 is TGTGCCAGCAGTTACCCAGGCAGGGGGCATGGCTACACCTTC. Translation gives CASSYPGRGHGYTF.

This clonotype was detected many times. The chain employs TRBV7-9 and TRBJ1-1; no clear D. Germline V gene data show CDR1 as SEHNR and CDR2 as FQNEAQ (reference sequence). Trimming removed 2 bases from V and 7 bases from J, with 8 bases in between. The CDR3 covers 12 residues. CDR3 protein: CASSLRAVEAFF. The CDR3 DNA is TGTGCCAGCAGCTTACGGGCAGTTGAAGCTTTCTTT.

This chain uses TRBV20-1 with TRBJ1-5, with D hard to call. CDR1 is DFQATT and CDR2 is SNEGSKA in the germline V gene (reference sequence). The CDR3 is made up of 15 amino acids. Trimming cost V 5 bases and J 1 base, with 15 bases left between them. The CDR3 here is CSAPVVGRSNQPQHF. CDR3 in DNA: TGCAGTGCTCCAGTTGTTGGTAGGAGCAATCAGCCCCAGCATTTT.

At least ten counts were recorded for this clonotype. The V and J genes are TRBV7-2 and TRBJ1-1; no definite D call. The germline V gene has CDR1 SGHTA and CDR2 FQGNSA. This CDR3 contains 13 residues. V was shortened by 5 bases and J by 1 base, with 8 bases between the two germline ends. DNA for the CDR3: TGTGCCAGCAGCCTCACATGGAACACTGAAGCTTTCTTT. Its translation: CASSLTWNTEAFF.

V usage is TRBV2 and J usage is TRBJ1-1, with 7 positions matching TRBD1. Trimming took 8 bases from V and 8 from J; bases not matched to a gene: 17. CDR3 length equals 15 residues. Germline CDR1 and CDR2: SNHLY and FYNNEI. CDR3 DNA: TGTGCCAGCGGGGCGCGCAAATTGACAGGGCAAGAAGCTTTCTTT. This sequence encodes CASGARKLTGQEAFF.

In its sample, this clonotype was seen once. The V and J genes are TRBV20-1 and TRBJ1-2; D unclear. Germline CDR1 DFQATT, CDR2 SNEGSKA (reference sequence). Trimming left V 1 base short and J 6 bases short, with 15 bases between. This CDR3 has 14 amino acids. CDR3 bases: TGCAGTGCTAGAGTTCAGCGATTGAGGGATGGCTACACCTTC. Translated: CSARVQRLRDGYTF.